This T cell receptor beta chain was recorded in a study of shared clonotypes between healthy human individuals. Some clones are missing from TCRdb's copy, which holds only in-frame ones; the method was immunoSEQ multiplex PCR. The sample lists 2 million or so clones; 85% to 95% were seen once. CDR1 is SEHNR and CDR2 is FQNEAQ in the germline V gene (reference sequence). The CDR3 spans 15 residues. The germline V and J ends were trimmed by 1 base and 7 bases, with 16 bases remaining between them. Naive-designated CD8 cells lacked CD45RO, were positively enriched for CCR7, and omitted terminally differentiated effector memory CD45RA+ cells.

The sequencing sample was made of naive CD8+ T cells sorted from blood. The sequence came from a young man in good health. The chain uses TRBV7-9 and TRBJ2-5; D possibly corresponds to TRBD1 (6 bases). The CDR3 spells CASSLDRAAAWTQYF. The CDR3 DNA sequence: TGTGCCAGCAGCTTAGACAGGGCAGCTGCTTGGACCCAGTACTTC.